The T cell receptor (beta chain) described here comes from a study of identical twins. Addition of a universal primer site occurred through template switching, and cDNA carried unique molecular identifiers. A single record per CDR3 protein comes from TCRdb applying MiXCR to the 5' RACE reads. The sample lists 450,000 or so distinct CDR3 sequences, 13% to 15% occurring once. Only healthy Caucasians were included as donors. This CDR3 contains 15 residues. Germline CDR1 and CDR2: ENHRY and SYGVKD. V lost 6 bases, J lost 4 bases, and 15 bases lay in between. This sample was also put to use in a study of yellow fever vaccine responses in identical twins.

V and J are TRBV10-3 and TRBJ2-2; D is unresolved. Sequenced input: CD4+ T cells sorted from blood. The receptor was derived from a woman younger than 35 in good health. CDR3 residues: CAISEAAATTGELFF. CDR3 DNA sequence: TGTGCCATCAGCGAGGCAGCAGCAACCACCGGGGAGCTGTTTTTT.